This is a list of T cell receptor beta chains from one sample in a study of T-cell reconstitution after alpha-beta-depleted transplantation in children. Using its own MiXCR run on the PCR reads, TCRdb lists one record per CDR3 protein. Among about a million distinct CDR3 sequences listed, roughly 29% were seen once. The specimen comprised PBMCs, mostly from graft donor cells, sampled 360 days after TCRalphabeta/CD19-depleted stem cell transplant. The receptor source for this set is a boy younger than two who had a stem cell transplant for SCID, so the T cells may come from the graft donor. The CDR3 runs from the conserved cysteine through the conserved F or W. Fields, in order: CDR3 length, V gene, J gene, clone size, D gene, CDR3 DNA, CDR3 protein. The D gene is left open where the match is weak. Expanded clones get a size class; other rows say once, few or many, or leave the size out.

length: 12
V: TRBV29-1
J: TRBJ2-7
size: few
D: .
DNA: TGCAGCGTTGAAGATAATGGTTACGAGCAGTACTTC
CDR3: CSVEDNGYEQYF

length: 16
V: TRBV10-3
J: TRBJ2-2
size: .
D: .
DNA: TGTGCCATGAGGGGAGGGACAGGAGAAGGACCCGGGGAGCTGTTTTTT
CDR3: CAMRGGTGEGPGELFF

length: 13
V: TRBV24-1
J: TRBJ1-2
size: few
D: .
DNA: TGTGCCACCAGTGACCGTCGGACAGTTGGCTACACCTTC
CDR3: CATSDRRTVGYTF

length: 15
V: TRBV11-2
J: TRBJ1-1
size: few
D: .
DNA: TGTGCCAGCAGCGCTCGGGACACATCGAACACTGAAGCTTTCTTT
CDR3: CASSARDTSNTEAFF

length: 13
V: TRBV10-3
J: TRBJ2-7
size: few
D: .
DNA: TGTGCCATCAGCCAGGGAACCTCCTACGAGCAGTACTTC
CDR3: CAISQGTSYEQYF

length: 17
V: TRBV24-1
J: TRBJ2-3
size: .
D: .
DNA: TGTGCCACCAGTGATTCGAGAGAAGGGGGGTACACAGATACGCAGTATTTT
CDR3: CATSDSREGGYTDTQYF

length: 13
V: TRBV12-3/TRBV12-4
J: TRBJ2-5
size: few
D: TRBD1
DNA: TGTGCCAGCGAAAGAGGGGGCAAAGAGACCCAGTACTTC
CDR3: CASERGGKETQYF

length: 14
V: TRBV11-2
J: TRBJ2-3
size: .
D: .
DNA: TGTGCCAGCAGCTTAGTTTACGGTATTGATACGCAGTATTTT
CDR3: CASSLVYGIDTQYF

length: 17
V: TRBV20-1
J: TRBJ1-1
size: many
D: TRBD1
DNA: TGCAGTGCTATGGTCGGGACAGACGCTTTATTGAACACTGAAGCTTTCTTT
CDR3: CSAMVGTDALLNTEAFF

length: 13
V: TRBV20-1
J: TRBJ1-2
size: .
D: .
DNA: TGCAGTGCGAGACCCCGGGACGGATATGGCTACACCTTC
CDR3: CSARPRDGYGYTF

length: 13
V: TRBV28
J: TRBJ2-7
size: few
D: .
DNA: TGTGCCAGCAGCCGGAGGCGACCTTACGAGCAGTACTTC
CDR3: CASSRRRPYEQYF

length: 15
V: TRBV5-1
J: TRBJ2-3
size: .
D: .
DNA: TGCGCCAGCAGCTTGGAAGTGGTGACCACAGATACGCAGTATTTT
CDR3: CASSLEVVTTDTQYF

length: 18
V: TRBV6-1
J: TRBJ2-1
size: many
D: TRBD2
DNA: TGTGCCAGCAGATTTGGACTAGGGAAGGAGAACTCCTACAATGAGCAGTTCTTC
CDR3: CASRFGLGKENSYNEQFF

length: 14
V: TRBV12-3/TRBV12-4
J: TRBJ2-3
size: .
D: .
DNA: TGTGCCAGCCACCAACGAGGGGGTGGTAATACGCAGTATTTT
CDR3: CASHQRGGGNTQYF

length: 15
V: TRBV28
J: TRBJ2-3
size: few
D: TRBD2
DNA: TGTGCCAGCAGTCATCCGAGCGGGGGGGCAGATACGCAGTATTTT
CDR3: CASSHPSGGADTQYF

length: 11
V: TRBV30
J: TRBJ2-7
size: once
D: .
DNA: TGTGCCTGGGCACAAGCCTACGAGCAGTACTTC
CDR3: CAWAQAYEQYF

length: 15
V: TRBV6-5
J: TRBJ2-1
size: .
D: .
DNA: TGTGCCAGCAGTTACTCACGGGGCCACTACAATGAGCAGTTCTTC
CDR3: CASSYSRGHYNEQFF

length: 15
V: TRBV7-9
J: TRBJ2-1
size: .
D: .
DNA: TGTGCCAGCACGAGCGAGGTTAGATCCTACAATGGGCAGTTCTTC
CDR3: CASTSEVRSYNGQFF

length: 15
V: TRBV2
J: TRBJ2-5
size: few
D: TRBD1
DNA: TGTGCCAGCAAGGGACAGCTAATCGTCCAAGAGACCCAGTACTTC
CDR3: CASKGQLIVQETQYF

length: 15
V: TRBV3-1
J: TRBJ2-7
size: .
D: .
DNA: TGTGCCAGCAGCCCCAGAGAGTCTGGGGCCTACGAGCAGTACTTC
CDR3: CASSPRESGAYEQYF

length: 16
V: TRBV5-1
J: TRBJ1-2
size: .
D: .
DNA: TGCGCCAGCAGCTTGGCCCGGCCCGCCGTTGGGTATGGCTACACCTTC
CDR3: CASSLARPAVGYGYTF

length: 16
V: TRBV11-2
J: TRBJ2-1
size: .
D: .
DNA: TGTGCCAGCAGCTTTTCCCCCTTAGGGGGGGCGGTTGAGCAGTTCTTC
CDR3: CASSFSPLGGAVEQFF

length: 16
V: TRBV5-5
J: TRBJ2-2
size: few
D: TRBD2
DNA: TGTGCCAGCAGCTTGGGTGCGGGGGGTGGCACCGGGGAGCTGTTTTTT
CDR3: CASSLGAGGGTGELFF

length: 14
V: TRBV25-1
J: TRBJ1-4
size: .
D: TRBD1
DNA: TGTGCCAGCAGGGGACAGGGAGGGAATGAAAAACTGTTTTTT
CDR3: CASRGQGGNEKLFF

length: 12
V: TRBV6-5
J: TRBJ2-7
size: .
D: .
DNA: TGTGCCAGCAGTTCCGTCTTTTACGAGCAGTACTTC
CDR3: CASSSVFYEQYF

length: 15
V: TRBV28
J: TRBJ2-3
size: few
D: TRBD2
DNA: TGTGCCAGCAAAACCGCCGGGACTACCACCGATACGCAGTATTTT
CDR3: CASKTAGTTTDTQYF

length: 14
V: TRBV6-2/TRBV6-3
J: TRBJ2-5
size: .
D: .
DNA: TGTGCCAGCAGTTACCGGCGGACGAAAGAGACCCAGTACTTC
CDR3: CASSYRRTKETQYF

length: 17
V: TRBV4-3
J: TRBJ2-1
size: .
D: .
DNA: TGCGCCAGCAGCCAAGAATGGGGCGGGGTAGTGTACAATGAGCAGTTCTTC
CDR3: CASSQEWGGVVYNEQFF

length: 17
V: TRBV11-1
J: TRBJ1-1
size: once
D: .
DNA: TGTGCCAGCAGCATGGGCCAAGGCGCCGGAATGAACACTGAAGCTTTCTTT
CDR3: CASSMGQGAGMNTEAFF

length: 16
V: TRBV7-9
J: TRBJ2-4
size: few
D: .
DNA: TGTGCCAGCAGCCTATCTAACGGAAAGGCGATAAACATTCAGTACTTC
CDR3: CASSLSNGKAINIQYF

length: 14
V: TRBV6-1
J: TRBJ1-6
size: few
D: .
DNA: TGTGCCAGCACCTTAGGGGCGCCGGGTTCACCCCTCCACTTT
CDR3: CASTLGAPGSPLHF

length: 16
V: TRBV29-1
J: TRBJ2-1
size: .
D: TRBD2
DNA: TGCAGCGCCCAACCCCGGGCGGGGGGGCGATGGAATGAGCAGTTCTTC
CDR3: CSAQPRAGGRWNEQFF

length: 16
V: TRBV20-1
J: TRBJ2-4
size: few
D: TRBD1
DNA: TGCAGTGCTCTTCTACAGGGGGTCCTAGCCAAAAACATTCAGTACTTC
CDR3: CSALLQGVLAKNIQYF

length: 15
V: TRBV28
J: TRBJ1-1
size: .
D: .
DNA: TGTGCCAGCAGCCGTCCCGGGACTTTGACCGCTGAAGCTTTCTTT
CDR3: CASSRPGTLTAEAFF

length: 15
V: TRBV12-3/TRBV12-4
J: TRBJ2-2
size: few
D: .
DNA: TGTGCCAGCAGTCCAAGGTTGGGTGGTGCCGGGGAGCTGTTTTTT
CDR3: CASSPRLGGAGELFF

length: 15
V: TRBV28
J: TRBJ1-5
size: .
D: .
DNA: TGTGCCAGCAGTTTTACAGGGTGGGGCAATCAGCCCCAGCATTTT
CDR3: CASSFTGWGNQPQHF

length: 15
V: TRBV5-1
J: TRBJ2-1
size: .
D: TRBD2
DNA: TGCGCCAGCAGCTTGGCCACTACTAGCGGGGATGAGCAGTTCTTC
CDR3: CASSLATTSGDEQFF

length: 13
V: TRBV12-3/TRBV12-4
J: TRBJ1-1
size: many
D: .
DNA: TGTGCCAGCAGTTTTTCGACGAACACTGAAGCTTTCTTT
CDR3: CASSFSTNTEAFF

length: 14
V: TRBV10-3
J: TRBJ2-7
size: few
D: .
DNA: TGTGCCATCAGTGAGTCGTCAGGGTCCTACGAGCAGTACTTC
CDR3: CAISESSGSYEQYF

length: 16
V: TRBV27
J: TRBJ2-3
size: few
D: TRBD1
DNA: TGTGCCAGCAGTTTCCGACAGGGGGCGGGAACAGATACGCAGTATTTT
CDR3: CASSFRQGAGTDTQYF